Listed here are 10 T cell receptor beta chains from one sample, sequenced in a study of control samples from healthy donors and cancer patients (dated by TCRdb to 2020 to 2022). The library was produced with the immunoSEQ multiplex PCR assay. The table comes from immuneACCESS by way of TCRdb, which keeps in-frame sequences with V and J called. Part of the clones is missing from these tables; in studies checked, under half for an unresolved V gene and the rest for unknown reasons. The sample includes about 130,000 clones, with around 93% observed a single time. The ten largest clones represent 8.5% to 10% of the sample. The sequenced sample was blood. These receptors all come from a man in his late teens or twenties in good health.

The rearrangement links TRBV20-1 to TRBJ1-4; TRBD1 matches 9 bases. The V gene end was trimmed by 3 bases and the J gene end by 8 bases; junction bases not matched to a gene: 7. Germline CDR1 DFQATT, CDR2 SNEGSKA (reference sequence). This CDR3 region has 14 residues. This CDR3 is CSASAGTGTEKLFF. The CDR3, as DNA: TGCAGTGCTAGTGCTGGGACAGGGACAGAAAAACTGTTTTTT.

V and J are TRBV29-1 and TRBJ1-1, with D hard to call. Per germline, CDR1 SQVTM and CDR2 ANQGSEA. CDR3 length: 13 residues. V was pared by 2 bases and J by 1 base, with 8 bases between. DNA of the CDR3: TGCAGCGTTGAACAACAACGGAACACTGAAGCTTTCTTT. This codes for CSVEQQRNTEAFF.

This sequence joins TRBV30 and TRBJ1-1; D gene unclear. V was pared by 1 base and J by 3 bases, with 18 bases between. Germline V gene lookup returns CDR1 GTSNPN and CDR2 SVGIG (reference sequence). The CDR3 runs 16 residues. The CDR3 spells CAWSGIAGRADTEAFF. CDR3 sequence (DNA): TGTGCCTGGAGTGGAATAGCAGGTCGCGCTGACACTGAAGCTTTCTTT.

The chain carries TRBV4-1 and TRBJ2-1, with D unclear. The germline V and J ends were trimmed by 0 bases and 3 bases, with 12 bases remaining between them. Germline V gene data show CDR1 as MGHRA and CDR2 as YSYEKL. This CDR3 spans 16 amino acids. Here the CDR3 DNA reads TGCGCCAGCAGCCAAGATAGGGCCCCTGGCTACAATGAGCAGTTCTTC. Protein: CASSQDRAPGYNEQFF.

This sequence joins TRBV3-1 (or the pseudogene TRBV3-2) and TRBJ2-7; 9 bases align to TRBD2. Germline lookup yields CDR1 LGHDT and CDR2 YNNKEL (reference sequence). With 2 bases clipped from V and 4 bases from J, the junction kept 9 bases outside the gene matches. The CDR3 contains 16 residues. CDR3 residues: CASSQRRGLAAYEQYF. The CDR3, as DNA: TGTGCCAGCAGCCAAAGAAGGGGACTAGCAGCATACGAGCAGTACTTC.

This chain uses TRBV4-1 with TRBJ1-6; the D is unclear. The CDR3 is 15 residues long. The germline V gene has CDR1 MGHRA and CDR2 YSYEKL. V dropped 1 base and J dropped 5 bases, with 9 bases sitting between them. CDR3 in amino acids: CASSQGPGHNSPLHF. The CDR3 nucleotides read TGCGCCAGCAGCCAAGGGCCTGGGCATAATTCACCCCTCCACTTT.

The chain joins TRBV27 to TRBJ1-1; TRBD1 matches 8 bases. The germline V gene has CDR1 MNHEY and CDR2 SMNVEV (reference sequence). Trimming took 3 bases from V and 0 from J; bases not matched to a gene: 6. The CDR3 is 16 amino acids. CDR3: CASSLTRQGLNTEAFF. CDR3 nucleotide sequence: TGTGCCAGCAGTTTGACCCGACAGGGGCTGAACACTGAAGCTTTCTTT.

V usage is TRBV9 and J usage is TRBJ2-7; 8 bases align to TRBD1. From germline, CDR1 is SGDLS and CDR2 YYNGEE. There are 13 residues in the CDR3. Germline trimming cut 2 bases from V and 6 bases from J; bases unmatched to any gene: 4. CDR3 region: CASSVDRAGEQYF. As DNA, the CDR3 is TGTGCCAGCAGCGTGGACAGGGCGGGCGAGCAGTACTTC.

The chain combines TRBV19 with TRBJ1-2; 9 bases are shared with TRBD1. The CDR3 loop spans 14 amino acids. Germline trimming cut 3 bases from V and 2 bases from J; bases unmatched to any gene: 1. CDR1 and CDR2 (germline): LNHDA, SQIVND (reference sequence). The CDR3 loop is CASSMGQGNYGYTF. CDR3 DNA: TGTGCCAGTAGTATGGGACAGGGCAACTATGGCTACACCTTC.

The chain is built from TRBV7-9 and TRBJ1-4; possible D gene TRBD1, 5 bases. The V gene lost 0 bases and the J gene lost 4 bases, with 9 bases spanning the gap. Germline values: CDR1 SEHNR, CDR2 FQNEAQ (reference sequence). CDR3 size: 15 residues. In DNA form, the CDR3 reads TGTGCCAGCAGCTTAGCGCCCCAGGGTAATGAAAAACTGTTTTTT. Encoded protein: CASSLAPQGNEKLFF.